This TCR beta chain is drawn from a study of long-term antiretroviral therapy in people with HIV. This CDR3 has 14 residues. Per the germline V gene, CDR1 is MNHEY and CDR2 is SMNVEV (reference sequence). J gave up 4 bases and V 4 bases, and 3 bases lay outside the gene matches. Sampling of each donor yielded at least one pre-ART PBMC sample and at least two post-ART PBMC samples. Researchers ran immunoSEQ v3.0 at survey level. TCRdb's copy holds only in-frame clones and misses some; the assay was immunoSEQ multiplex PCR. The sample lists about 15,000 clones; roughly 76% were seen once. The source material was unsorted PBMCs, sampled 1.5 years before starting antiretroviral therapy. The origin of this receptor is a woman aged 45-65 years with HIV. The V gene is TRBV27, the J gene TRBJ2-1; TRBD2 matches at 8 bases. For the CDR3, the DNA is TGTGCCAGCAGTTCAGGGACTAGATACAATGAGCAGTTCTTC. This translates into CASSSGTRYNEQFF.